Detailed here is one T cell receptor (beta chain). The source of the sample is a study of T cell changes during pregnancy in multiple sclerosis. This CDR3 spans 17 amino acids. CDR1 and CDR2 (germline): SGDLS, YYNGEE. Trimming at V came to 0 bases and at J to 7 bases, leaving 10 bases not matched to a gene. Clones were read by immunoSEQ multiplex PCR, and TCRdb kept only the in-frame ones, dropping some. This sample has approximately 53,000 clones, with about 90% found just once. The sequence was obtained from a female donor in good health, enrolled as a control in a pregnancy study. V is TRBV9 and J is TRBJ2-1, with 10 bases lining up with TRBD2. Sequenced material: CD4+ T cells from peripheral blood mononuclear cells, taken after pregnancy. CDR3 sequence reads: CASSVASGLAGVNEQFF. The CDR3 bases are TGTGCCAGCAGCGTAGCGTCAGGCCTAGCGGGAGTTAATGAGCAGTTCTTC.